This TCR beta chain was observed in a study of metastatic and nonmetastatic thyroid tumors. Study overall: Patients with malignant and benign thyroid disease provided blood and tumor or nodule tissue, whose repertoires were compared. Study-wide results and limits: Versus benign nodules, malignant thyroid tumors reportedly had significantly higher TCR beta diversity, in blood and tumor.

V gave up 4 bases and J gave up 7 bases, with 17 bases separating them. The length of the CDR3 is 13 residues. Germline CDR1 reads DFQATT; CDR2 reads SNEGSKA (reference sequence). Thyroid surgery was preceded by no treatment in any patient. At least ten counts were recorded for this clone. Its cognate antigen is unknown. Authors' methods: Clinicopathological groups of papillary thyroid cancer showed CDR3 differences that were used to build a distant-metastasis classifier. MiXCR reprocessed the PCR reads for TCRdb. In this record, the V and J calls reflect TCRdb's handling and not the investigators' own analysis. Found here are over 40,000 clones, 9.5% to 12% of them singletons; the top ten hold approximately 24%.

The chain joins TRBV20-1 to TRBJ2-7; D remains unclear. This TCR derives from a female donor with papillary thyroid cancer or a benign thyroid nodule (not recorded which). Some clones in this sample may be carry-over from other donors' samples. The specimen was blood. The CDR3: CSATRTLIGEQYF. In nucleotides, the CDR3 is TGCAGTGCTACCCGGACGCTAATAGGGGAGCAGTACTTC.